These 2 T cell receptor beta chains originate from one sample sequenced in a study of Graves' ophthalmopathy and Graves' hyperthyroidism. Transcripts of RNA were the source for amplifying TCR beta CDR3 regions. HTBI primers served in a first-round RT-PCR, which a second-round multiplex PCR followed. One entry per CDR3 protein, called by TCRdb with MiXCR from the multiplex PCR reads. The top ten hold approximately 6.5% of the sample, which has over 500,000 distinct CDR3 sequences, about 20% seen once. Sequencing used peripheral blood. The receptors derive from a woman under 30 with stable Graves' hyperthyroidism. Some clones in this sample may be carry-over from other donors' samples.

This clonotype has only a few counts. A read error is likely, as this CDR3 ends without the conserved phenylalanine or tryptophan. The rearrangement uses TRBV7-6 and TRBJ2-7, with D perhaps matching TRBD2 (6 bases). Germline V gene lookup returns CDR1 SGHVS and CDR2 FNYEAQ. The V and J ends lost 4 bases and 5 bases respectively, with 12 bases between them. The CDR3 spans 13 residues. The CDR3 nucleotides read TGTGCCAGCAGCTCGACGGAGGGGAACGAGCAGTACCTC. Protein product: CASSSTEGNEQYL.

There are many counts of this clonotype. The rearrangement links TRBV27 to TRBJ2-7, with D unresolved. Germline V lookup: CDR1 MNHEY, CDR2 SMNVEV (reference sequence). The CDR3 has 14 amino acids. V lost 3 bases, J lost 0 bases, and 9 bases lay in between. Here the CDR3 reads CASSFGWGSYEQYF. Written as DNA, the CDR3 is TGTGCCAGCAGTTTCGGGTGGGGCTCCTACGAGCAGTACTTC.